This is a list of T cell receptor beta chains from one sample in a study of T cell changes during pregnancy in multiple sclerosis. TCRdb keeps only in-frame clones here, not all; method: immunoSEQ multiplex PCR. This table has tens of thousands of clones, roughly nine tenths appearing once. The material sequenced was peripheral blood, taken before pregnancy. These receptors all come from a female donor with multiple sclerosis, enrolled in a pregnancy study. The CDR3 runs from the conserved cysteine through the conserved F or W.

j_call v_call cdr3_aa
TRBJ1-3 TRBV10-3 CAIRVGTGSFAGNTIYF
TRBJ1-1 TRBV6-6 CASSSGTGIEAFF
TRBJ1-2 TRBV19 CASSIPGGDGYTF
TRBJ1-2 TRBV10-3 CAISEQGWDGYTF
TRBJ1-1 TRBV7-3 CASSLQRDTEAFF
TRBJ2-3 TRBV11-2 CASSLSRTDTQYF
TRBJ1-2 TRBV7-2 CASSTAQGDGYTF
TRBJ2-5 TRBV6-5 CASSPLAGGKETQYF
TRBJ2-7 TRBV11-2 CASRLQGGVSYEQYF
TRBJ2-7 TRBV27 CASSLGTGREQYF
TRBJ2-3 TRBV30 CAWSLGLAGKWDTQYF
TRBJ1-3 TRBV30 CAFTQGAITGNTIYF
TRBJ2-7 TRBV4-2 CASSQDNAGSPSYEQYF
TRBJ2-7 TRBV18 CASSTQGKWDEQYF
TRBJ2-1 TRBV6-5 CASSEALRQFF
TRBJ2-7 TRBV18 CASSPVASGGSDGEQYF
TRBJ2-1 TRBV27 CASSWRADNEQFF
TRBJ1-1 TRBV6-5 CASGYGQGTTEAFF
TRBJ1-1 TRBV28 CASSLSGGLEAFF
TRBJ2-5 TRBV7-2 CASSLVGQGSATQYF
TRBJ2-7 TRBV30 CAFSPPGLSSSSYEQYF
TRBJ2-7 TRBV18 CASSPRLGKESYEQYF
TRBJ2-5 TRBV5-1 CASSTQGDQRTQYF
TRBJ1-1 TRBV2 CASTFDRDAEAFF
TRBJ2-1 TRBV19 CASTTIETGWNEQFF
TRBJ2-1 TRBV5-4 CASSWPPGQGTDEQFF
TRBJ1-2 TRBV30 CAWSVLYGYTF
TRBJ2-1 TRBV18 CASSPSQGLYNEQFF
TRBJ1-1 TRBV7-2 CASSGETGTGGEAFF
TRBJ1-1 TRBV29-1 CSVYDTEAFF
TRBJ2-7 TRBV30 CAWSRTWDSSYEQYF
TRBJ2-4 TRBV19 CASSTTGTGKNIQYF
TRBJ1-1 TRBV2 CASRRGSLMNTEAFF
TRBJ2-1 TRBV18 CASSPFSSGANEQFF
TRBJ2-3 TRBV7-9 CASSIGTGLGWDTQYF
TRBJ2-7 TRBV7-2 CASSLPGQYEQYF
TRBJ2-3 TRBV19 CASSKRTSGTNTDTQYF